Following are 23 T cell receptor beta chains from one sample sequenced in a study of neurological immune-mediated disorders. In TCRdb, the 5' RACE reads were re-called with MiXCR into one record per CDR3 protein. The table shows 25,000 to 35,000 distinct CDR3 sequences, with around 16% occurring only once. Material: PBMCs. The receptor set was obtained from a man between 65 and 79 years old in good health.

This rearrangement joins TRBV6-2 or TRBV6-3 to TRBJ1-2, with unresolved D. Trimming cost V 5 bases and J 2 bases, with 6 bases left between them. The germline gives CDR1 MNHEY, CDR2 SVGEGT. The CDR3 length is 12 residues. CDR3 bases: TGTGCCAGCAGTGGGGAAAACTATGGCTACACCTTC. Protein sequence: CASSGENYGYTF.

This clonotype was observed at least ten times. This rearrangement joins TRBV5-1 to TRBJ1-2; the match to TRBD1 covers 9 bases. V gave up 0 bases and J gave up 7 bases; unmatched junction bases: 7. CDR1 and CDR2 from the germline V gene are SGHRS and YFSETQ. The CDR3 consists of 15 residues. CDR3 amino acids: CASSLVLQGAAGYTF. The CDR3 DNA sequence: TGCGCCAGCAGCTTGGTCTTACAGGGGGCCGCTGGCTACACCTTC.

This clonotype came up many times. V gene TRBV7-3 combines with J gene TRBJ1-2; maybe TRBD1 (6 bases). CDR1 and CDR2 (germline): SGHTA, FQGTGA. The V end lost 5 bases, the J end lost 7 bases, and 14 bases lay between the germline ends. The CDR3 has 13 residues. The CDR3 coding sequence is TGTGCCAGCAGCCTCTTCCAGGGGACTGGCTACACCTTC. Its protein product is CASSLFQGTGYTF.

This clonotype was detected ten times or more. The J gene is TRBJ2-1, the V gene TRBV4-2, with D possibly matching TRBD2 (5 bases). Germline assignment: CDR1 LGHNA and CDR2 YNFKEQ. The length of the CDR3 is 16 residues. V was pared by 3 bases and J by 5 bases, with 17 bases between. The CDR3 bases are TGTGCCAGCAGCCAGGACTCCCTGGCTGTCGACAATGAGCAGTTCTTC. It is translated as CASSQDSLAVDNEQFF.

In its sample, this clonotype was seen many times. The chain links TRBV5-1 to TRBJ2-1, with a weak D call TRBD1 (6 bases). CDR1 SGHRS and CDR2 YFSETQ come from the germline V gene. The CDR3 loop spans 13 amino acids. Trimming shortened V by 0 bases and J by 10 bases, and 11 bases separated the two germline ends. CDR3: CASSLGGPAEQFF. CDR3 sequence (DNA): TGCGCCAGCAGCTTGGGGGGGCCGGCGGAGCAGTTCTTC. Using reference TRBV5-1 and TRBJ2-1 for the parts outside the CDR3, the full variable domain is KAGVTQTPRYLIKTRGQQVTLSCSPISGHRSVSWYQQTPGQGLQFLFEYFSETQRNKGNFPGRFSGRQFSNSRSEMNVSTLELGDSALYLCASSLGGPAEQFFGPGTRLTVL.

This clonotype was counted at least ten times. The CDR3 DNA reads as TGCAGTGCTAGAGTCGCCGGGACTGGGGACTACAATGAGCAGTTCTTC. It is translated as CSARVAGTGDYNEQFF. The chain has TRBV20-1 and TRBJ2-1; a possible D gene is TRBD2 (6 bases). CDR3 size: 16 residues. V was pared by 1 base and J by 3 bases, with 16 bases between. Looked up from germline, CDR1 is DFQATT and CDR2 is SNEGSKA (reference sequence).

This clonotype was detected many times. The CDR3 DNA is TGTGCCACTGGGGACATTCCTAGCACAGATACGCAGTATTTT. This codes for CATGDIPSTDTQYF. This chain links TRBV6-5 with TRBJ2-3; TRBD1 is a possible D gene (6 bases). CDR1 and CDR2 from the germline V gene are MNHEY and SVGAGI. This CDR3 has 14 amino acids. The V and J ends lost 10 bases and 0 bases respectively, with 14 bases between them.

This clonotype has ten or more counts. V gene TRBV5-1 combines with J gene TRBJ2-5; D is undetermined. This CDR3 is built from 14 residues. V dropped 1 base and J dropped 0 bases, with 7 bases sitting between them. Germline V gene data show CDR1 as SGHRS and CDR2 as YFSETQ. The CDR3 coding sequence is TGCGCCAGCAGCTTGTTGGGCAACCAAGAGACCCAGTACTTC. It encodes CASSLLGNQETQYF.

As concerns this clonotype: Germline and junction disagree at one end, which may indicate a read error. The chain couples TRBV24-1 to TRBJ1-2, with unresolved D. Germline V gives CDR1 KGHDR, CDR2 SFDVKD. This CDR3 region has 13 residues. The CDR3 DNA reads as TGTGTCACCAGTGACACCGGCCTATATGGCTACACCTTC. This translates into CVTSDTGLYGYTF.

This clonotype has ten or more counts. This CDR3 is CASSGRQGAHTEAFF. For the CDR3, the DNA is TGCGCCAGCAGCGGCAGACAGGGGGCTCACACTGAAGCTTTCTTT. The V and J genes are TRBV5-1 and TRBJ1-1, with 10 nucleotides matching TRBD1. V shed 4 bases and J 3 bases; nucleotides not matched to a gene: 6. The V gene's germline CDR1 is SGHRS and CDR2 YFSETQ. The CDR3 loop spans 15 amino acids.

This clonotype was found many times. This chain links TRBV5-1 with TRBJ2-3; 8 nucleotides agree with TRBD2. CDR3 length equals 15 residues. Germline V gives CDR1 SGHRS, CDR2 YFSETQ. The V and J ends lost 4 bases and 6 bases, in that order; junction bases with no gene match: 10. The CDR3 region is CASSPTSGPTDTQYF. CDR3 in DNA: TGCGCCAGCAGCCCCACTAGCGGTCCAACGGATACGCAGTATTTT.

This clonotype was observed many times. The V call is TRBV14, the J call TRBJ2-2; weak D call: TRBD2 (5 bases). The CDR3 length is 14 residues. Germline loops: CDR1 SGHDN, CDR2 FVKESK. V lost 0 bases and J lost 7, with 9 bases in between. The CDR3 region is CASSQDEEVGELFF. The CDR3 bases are TGTGCCAGCAGCCAAGATGAGGAGGTCGGGGAGCTGTTTTTT.

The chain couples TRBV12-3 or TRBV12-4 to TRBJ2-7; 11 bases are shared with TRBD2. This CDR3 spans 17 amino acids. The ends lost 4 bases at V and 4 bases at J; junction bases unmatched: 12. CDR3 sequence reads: CASSSTEPTSGTYEQYF. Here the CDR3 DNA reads TGTGCCAGCAGTTCCACCGAACCGACTAGCGGGACTTACGAGCAGTACTTC.

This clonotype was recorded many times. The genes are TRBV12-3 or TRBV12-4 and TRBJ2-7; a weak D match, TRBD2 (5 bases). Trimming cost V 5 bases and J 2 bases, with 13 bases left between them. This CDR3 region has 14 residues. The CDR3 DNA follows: TGTGCCAGCAGTCCCGGGGTAGGGCCCTACGAGCAGTACTTC. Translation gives CASSPGVGPYEQYF.

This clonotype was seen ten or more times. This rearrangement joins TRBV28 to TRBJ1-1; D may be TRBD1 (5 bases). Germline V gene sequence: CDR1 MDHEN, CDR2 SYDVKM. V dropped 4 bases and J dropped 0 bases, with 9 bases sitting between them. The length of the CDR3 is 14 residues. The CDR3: CASSSGRMNTEAFF. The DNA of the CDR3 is TGTGCCAGCAGTTCGGGACGGATGAACACTGAAGCTTTCTTT.

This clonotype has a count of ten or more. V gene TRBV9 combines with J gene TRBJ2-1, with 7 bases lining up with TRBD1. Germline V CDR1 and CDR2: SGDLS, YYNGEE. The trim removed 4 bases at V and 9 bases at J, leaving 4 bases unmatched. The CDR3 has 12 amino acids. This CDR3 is CASSLGTAEQFF. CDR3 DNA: TGTGCCAGCAGCCTCGGGACAGCTGAGCAGTTCTTC.

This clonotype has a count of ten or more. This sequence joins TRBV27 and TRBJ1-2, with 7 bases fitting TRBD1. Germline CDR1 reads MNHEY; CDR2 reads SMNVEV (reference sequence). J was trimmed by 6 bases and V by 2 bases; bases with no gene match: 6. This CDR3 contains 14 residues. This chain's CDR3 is CASSLAGGRDGYTF. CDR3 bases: TGTGCCAGCAGTTTAGCAGGGGGAAGGGATGGCTACACCTTC.

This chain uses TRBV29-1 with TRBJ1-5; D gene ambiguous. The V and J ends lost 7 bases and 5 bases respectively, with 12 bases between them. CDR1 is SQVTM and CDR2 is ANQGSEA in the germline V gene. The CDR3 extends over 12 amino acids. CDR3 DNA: TGCAGCGCCGGGGAGGGAGATCAGCCCCAGCATTTT. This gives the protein CSAGEGDQPQHF.

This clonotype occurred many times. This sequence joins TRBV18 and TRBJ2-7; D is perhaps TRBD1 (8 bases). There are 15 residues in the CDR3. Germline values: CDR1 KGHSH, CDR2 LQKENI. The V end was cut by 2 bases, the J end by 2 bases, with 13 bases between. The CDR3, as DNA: TGTGCCAGCTCACCAAGGACAGGGACTACCTACGAGCAGTACTTC. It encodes CASSPRTGTTYEQYF. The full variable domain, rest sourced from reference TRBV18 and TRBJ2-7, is NAGVMQNPRHLVRRRGQEARLRCSPMKGHSHVYWYRQLPEEGLKFMVYLQKENIIDESGMPKERFSAEFPKEGPSILRIQQVVRGDSAAYFCASSPRTGTTYEQYFGPGTRLTVT.

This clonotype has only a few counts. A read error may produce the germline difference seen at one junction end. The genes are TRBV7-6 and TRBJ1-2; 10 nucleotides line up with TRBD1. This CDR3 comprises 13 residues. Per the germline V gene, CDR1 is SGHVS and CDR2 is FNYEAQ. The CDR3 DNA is TGTGTCAGCAGCTTTGGACAGGGGGTTGGCTACACCTTC. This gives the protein CVSSFGQGVGYTF.

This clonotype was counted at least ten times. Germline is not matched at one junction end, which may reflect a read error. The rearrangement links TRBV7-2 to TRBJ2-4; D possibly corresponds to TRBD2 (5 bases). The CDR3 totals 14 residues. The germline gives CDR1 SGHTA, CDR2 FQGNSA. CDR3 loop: CASSLGLAQNIQYF. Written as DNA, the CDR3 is TGTGCCAGCAGCCTCGGCCTAGCCCAAAACATTCAGTACTTC. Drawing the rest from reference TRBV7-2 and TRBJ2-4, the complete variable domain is GAGVSQSPSNKVTEKGKDVELRCDPISGHTALYWYRQSLGQGLEFLIYFQGNSAPDKSGLPSDRFSAERTGGSVSTLTIQRTQQEDSAVYLCASSLGLAQNIQYFGAGTRLSVL.

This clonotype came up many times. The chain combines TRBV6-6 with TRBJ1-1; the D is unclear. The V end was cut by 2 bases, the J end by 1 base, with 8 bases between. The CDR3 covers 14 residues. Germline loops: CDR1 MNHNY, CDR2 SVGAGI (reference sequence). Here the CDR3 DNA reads TGTGCCAGCAGTTACAGCCATCAGAACACTGAAGCTTTCTTT. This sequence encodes CASSYSHQNTEAFF.

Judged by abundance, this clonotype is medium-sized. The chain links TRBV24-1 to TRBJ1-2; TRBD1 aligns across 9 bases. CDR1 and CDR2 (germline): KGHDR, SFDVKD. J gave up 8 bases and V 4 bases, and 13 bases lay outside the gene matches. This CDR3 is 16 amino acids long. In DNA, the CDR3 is TGTGCCACCAGTGAGTCCGGGACAGGGACGCGTGACGGCTACACCTTC. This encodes CATSESGTGTRDGYTF.